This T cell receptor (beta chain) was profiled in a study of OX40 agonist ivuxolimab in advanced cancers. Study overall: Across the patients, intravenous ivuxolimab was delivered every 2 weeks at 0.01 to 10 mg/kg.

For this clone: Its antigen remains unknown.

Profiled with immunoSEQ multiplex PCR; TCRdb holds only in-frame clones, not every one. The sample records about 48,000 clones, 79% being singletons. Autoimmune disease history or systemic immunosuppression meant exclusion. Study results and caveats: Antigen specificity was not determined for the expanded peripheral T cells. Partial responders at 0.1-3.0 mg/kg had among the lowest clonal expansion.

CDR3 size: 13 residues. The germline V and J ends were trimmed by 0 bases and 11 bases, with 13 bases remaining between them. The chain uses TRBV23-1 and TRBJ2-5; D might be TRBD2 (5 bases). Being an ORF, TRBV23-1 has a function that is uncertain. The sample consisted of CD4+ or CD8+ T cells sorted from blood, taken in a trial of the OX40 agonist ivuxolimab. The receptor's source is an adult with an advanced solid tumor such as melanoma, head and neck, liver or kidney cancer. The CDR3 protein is CASSQSPPGEQYF. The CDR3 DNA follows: TGCGCCAGCAGTCAATCCCCCCCCGGGGAGCAGTACTTC.